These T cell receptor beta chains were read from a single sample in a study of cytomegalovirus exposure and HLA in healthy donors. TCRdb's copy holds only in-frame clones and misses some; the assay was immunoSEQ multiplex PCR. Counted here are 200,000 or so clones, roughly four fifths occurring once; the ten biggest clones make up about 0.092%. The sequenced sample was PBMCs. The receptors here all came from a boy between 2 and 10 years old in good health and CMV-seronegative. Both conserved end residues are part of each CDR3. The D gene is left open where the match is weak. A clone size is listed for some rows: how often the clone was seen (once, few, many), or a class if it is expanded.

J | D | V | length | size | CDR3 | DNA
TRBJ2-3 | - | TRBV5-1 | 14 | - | CASSLGQDTDTQYF | TGCGCCAGCAGCTTGGGCCAGGACACAGATACGCAGTATTTT
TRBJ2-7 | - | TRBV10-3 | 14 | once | CATSSAESSYEQYF | TGTGCCACCTCCTCGGCGGAGAGCTCCTACGAGCAGTACTTC
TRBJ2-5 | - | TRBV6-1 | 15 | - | CASRQATGYQETQYF | TGTGCCAGCAGGCAAGCTACAGGGTACCAAGAGACCCAGTACTTC
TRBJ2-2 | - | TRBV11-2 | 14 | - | CASSALLNTGELFF | TGTGCCAGCAGCGCGTTGCTCAACACCGGGGAGCTGTTTTTT
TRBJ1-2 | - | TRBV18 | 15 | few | CASSPSLDRPGGYTF | TGTGCCAGCTCACCATCCCTGGACCGTCCGGGAGGCTACACCTTC
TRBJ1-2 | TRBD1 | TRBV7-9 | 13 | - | CASSPQGASGYTF | TGTGCCAGCTCTCCGCAGGGGGCAAGTGGCTACACCTTC
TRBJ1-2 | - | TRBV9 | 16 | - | CASSPTGGERLYGYTF | TGTGCCAGCAGCCCGACCGGGGGAGAGAGACTCTATGGCTACACCTTC
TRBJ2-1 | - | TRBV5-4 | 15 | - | CASSSHLSSYNEQFF | TGTGCCAGCAGCTCCCACCTGAGCTCCTACAATGAGCAGTTCTTC
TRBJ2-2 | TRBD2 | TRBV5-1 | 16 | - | CASSLEAGGNTGELFF | TGCGCCAGCAGCTTGGAGGCGGGGGGGAACACCGGGGAGCTGTTTTTT
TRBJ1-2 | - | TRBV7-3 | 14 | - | CASSPTGAGRGYTF | TGTGCCAGCAGCCCAACGGGTGCGGGAAGGGGCTACACCTTC
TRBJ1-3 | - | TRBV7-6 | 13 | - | CATAQGSGNTIYF | TGTGCCACCGCACAGGGATCCGGAAACACCATATATTTT
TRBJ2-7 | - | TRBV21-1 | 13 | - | CASDSRSSYEQYF | TGTGCCAGCGACTCTAGGAGCTCCTACGAGCAGTACTTC
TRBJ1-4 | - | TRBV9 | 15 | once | CASSVGGSPNEKLFF | TGTGCCAGCAGCGTAGGCGGCAGTCCTAATGAAAAACTGTTTTTT
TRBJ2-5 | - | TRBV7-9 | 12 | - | CASSFEGETQYF | TGTGCCAGCAGCTTCGAGGGAGAGACCCAGTACTTC
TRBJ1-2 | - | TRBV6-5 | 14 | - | CASSPRGGNYGYTF | TGTGCCAGCAGCCCGAGGGGGGGCAACTATGGCTACACCTTC